These 4 T cell receptor beta chains came from one sample sequenced in a study of T-cell reconstitution after alpha-beta-depleted transplantation in children. Unique molecular identifiers tagged the TCRbeta library. TCRdb passed the PCR reads through MiXCR, listing each CDR3 protein once. The data hold hundreds of thousands of distinct CDR3 sequences, with 10% to 15% observed a single time. The sequencing used PBMCs, mostly from graft donor cells, collected 360 days after TCRalphabeta/CD19-depleted stem cell transplant. The receptors here all came from a male patient between 5 and 17 years old who had a stem cell transplant for acute myeloid leukemia, so the T cells may come from the graft donor.

The CDR3 DNA reads as TGTGCCAGCAGTTTAGTGTCCAGGGATGAGCAGTACTTC. It codes for CASSLVSRDEQYF. V usage is TRBV12-3 or TRBV12-4 and J usage is TRBJ2-7, with TRBD1 as a possible D gene (5 bases). The germline V and J ends were trimmed by 1 base and 7 bases, with 11 bases remaining between them. This CDR3 has 13 residues.

The chain uses TRBV15 and TRBJ2-2; D is perhaps TRBD2 (7 bases). The CDR3 is 16 residues long. The V end was cut by 0 bases, the J end by 7 bases, with 15 bases between. Germline lookup yields CDR1 LNHNV and CDR2 YYDKDF (reference sequence). CDR3 DNA sequence: TGTGCCACCAGCAGAGATCCCGGGGGGCAAGGCGGGGAGCTGTTTTTT. Translation: CATSRDPGGQGGELFF.

This chain connects TRBV5-5 to TRBJ2-1; TRBD2 might be the D (6 bases). The CDR3 is 15 amino acids. V lost 5 bases, J lost 10 bases, and 22 bases lay in between. CDR1 and CDR2 (germline): SGHKS, YYEKEE (reference sequence). The CDR3 DNA sequence: TGTGCCAGCAGTTCTATAGCGGTCCACTCGAGGGAGCAGTTCTTC. As protein: CASSSIAVHSREQFF.

A few counts support this clonotype. The chain recombines TRBV7-3 with TRBJ2-5; D possibly uses TRBD1 or TRBD2 (5 bases each). This CDR3 comprises 14 residues. Germline V gives CDR1 SGHTA, CDR2 FQGTGA. Deletions cut 5 bases from V and 1 base from J, with 11 bases between. CDR3 bases: TGTGCCAGCAGCCCAACGGGGCTCCAAGAGACCCAGTACTTC. Amino acid sequence: CASSPTGLQETQYF.